Here is one TCR beta chain with its context. Its cognate antigen is unknown. These data come from a study of T cell responses to AZD1222 COVID-19 vaccine. Findings and caveats of the study: White British people made up most donors, females outnumbered males, and clonal diversity was possibly underestimated.

Sequenced by immunoSEQ multiplex PCR; TCRdb stores in-frame clones only, minus some. The table lists roughly 130,000 clones, approximately 85% of them singletons, with under 9% in the top ten. The length of the CDR3 is 15 residues. Germline CDR1 reads SNHLY; CDR2 reads FYNNEI. V lost 3 bases, J lost 3 bases, and 12 bases lay in between. The chain joins TRBV2 to TRBJ1-5; D is uncertain. This TCR was sampled from an adult in good health. The sequencing here drew on peripheral blood, taken on day 0 of AZD1222 vaccination. CDR3 DNA: TGTGCCAGCAGTGATTATTCTGGATACAATCAGCCCCAGCATTTT. Amino acids: CASSDYSGYNQPQHF.